Shown below are 10 T cell receptor beta chains from a single sample sequenced in a study of blood T cell repertoires in COVID-19. The assay was immunoSEQ multiplex PCR, and TCRdb's table has in-frame clones only and misses some. This sample has approximately 170,000 clones, with roughly four fifths found just once. The source material was peripheral blood. These receptors all come from a human donor with acute or convalescent COVID-19. The donor label of this sample is uncertain.

This clone was counted between two and nine times. The chain combines TRBV19 with TRBJ2-3, with D perhaps TRBD2 (5 bases). The V gene's germline CDR1 is LNHDA and CDR2 SQIVND (reference sequence). The V and J ends lost 3 bases and 6 bases respectively, with 10 bases between them. CDR3 size: 13 residues. The CDR3 coding sequence is TGTGCCAGTAGTATGCGGGCCTCTGATACGCAGTATTTT. This encodes CASSMRASDTQYF.

The V call is TRBV7-2, the J call TRBJ2-1; 10 bases align to TRBD2. Looked up from germline, CDR1 is SGHTA and CDR2 is FQGNSA. Trimming took 5 bases from V and 6 from J; bases not matched to a gene: 7. The CDR3 covers 15 residues. This CDR3 is CASSVGLASINEQFF. CDR3 bases: TGTGCCAGCAGCGTGGGACTAGCGAGCATCAATGAGCAGTTCTTC.

Here the CDR3 DNA reads TGTGCCAGCAGTTTAGGGACAAAGGATGAGCAGTTCTTC. As protein: CASSLGTKDEQFF. This chain connects TRBV28 to TRBJ2-1; D may be TRBD1 (6 bases). The CDR3 length is 13 residues. The V and J ends lost 2 bases and 8 bases respectively, with 10 bases between them. Germline-derived CDR1 and CDR2 are MDHEN and SYDVKM.

V gene TRBV7-2 combines with J gene TRBJ2-3; 7 positions agree with TRBD2. The CDR3 runs 18 residues. The V segment lost 5 bases and the J segment 1 base; nucleotides outside the gene matches: 15. Germline V gene data show CDR1 as SGHTA and CDR2 as FQGNSA. CDR3: CASSPTGMTSGGTDTQYF. DNA of the CDR3: TGTGCCAGCAGCCCAACTGGGATGACCAGCGGGGGCACAGATACGCAGTATTTT.

This clone showed up just once. CDR3: CASSPPDSHSYNEQFF. The CDR3 DNA is TGTGCCAGCAGCCCGCCCGACAGCCACTCCTACAATGAGCAGTTCTTC. The chain has TRBV5-4 and TRBJ2-1, with D maybe TRBD1 (5 bases). With 4 bases removed from V and 0 bases from J, the gap between germline ends came to 14 bases. Germline assignment: CDR1 SGHNT and CDR2 YYREEE (reference sequence). The CDR3 totals 16 residues.

V gene TRBV3-1 (or the pseudogene TRBV3-2) combines with J gene TRBJ1-1; TRBD1 aligns across 8 bases. Looked up from germline, CDR1 is LGHDT and CDR2 is YNNKEL (reference sequence). The CDR3 length is 16 residues. The junction had 7 bases not matched to a gene; V was cut back by 0 bases and J by 4 bases. DNA for the CDR3: TGTGCCAGCAGCCAAGATTCGGCAGGGGGCGTCACTGAAGCTTTCTTT. Its translation is CASSQDSAGGVTEAFF.

The gene calls are TRBV3-1 (or the pseudogene TRBV3-2) and TRBJ2-5; TRBD2 matches at 9 bases. Looked up from germline, CDR1 is LGHDT and CDR2 is YNNKEL (reference sequence). CDR3 size: 16 residues. Trimming took 4 bases from V and 2 from J; bases not matched to a gene: 8. The CDR3 nucleotides read TGTGCCAGCAGCCGAGGGTCTAGCGGGACTCAAGAGACCCAGTACTTC. As protein: CASSRGSSGTQETQYF.

This chain joins TRBV28 and TRBJ2-2; 8 bases agree with TRBD1. CDR1 is MDHEN and CDR2 is SYDVKM in the germline V gene. The CDR3 is 15 residues long. V trimming: 3 bases; J trimming: 8 bases; junction bases outside the gene matches: 8. The CDR3 nucleotides read TGTGCCAGCAGTTTGTCTCAGGGGGCGCGGGGGGAGCTGTTTTTT. This codes for CASSLSQGARGELFF.

This clone appeared once. The rearrangement joins TRBV6-1 to TRBJ1-1; no definite D call. The CDR3 spans 13 residues. CDR1 MNHNS and CDR2 SASEGT come from the germline V gene. V lost 3 bases and J lost 3, with 8 bases in between. CDR3 DNA sequence: TGTGCCAGCAGTGAGGCACCCCACACTGAAGCTTTCTTT. Protein: CASSEAPHTEAFF.

The J gene is TRBJ2-2, the V gene TRBV19; 9 positions agree with TRBD1. J lost 6 bases, V lost 4 bases, and 6 bases had no gene match. The CDR3 contains 15 residues. Germline lookup yields CDR1 LNHDA and CDR2 SQIVND (reference sequence). CDR3 region: CASSREDRGSGELFF. In DNA form, the CDR3 reads TGTGCCAGTAGTAGGGAGGACAGGGGTTCCGGGGAGCTGTTTTTT.